This entry lists 28 T cell receptor beta chains sequenced from one sample in a study of regulatory T cells in long-lasting Graves disease. The sample's time point: persistent/refractory GD, antithyroid drugs over 5 years with positive TRAb. Extracted PBMC RNA gave rise to the TCR library. Researchers made TCR beta libraries by using iRepertoire HTBI primers and running Arm-PCR on CDR3 regions. Using its own MiXCR run on the multiplex PCR reads, TCRdb lists one record per CDR3 protein. Here the sample spans over 350,000 distinct CDR3 sequences, roughly 20% being singletons. The input for sequencing was peripheral blood mononuclear cells (PBMCs), taken when the disease was refractory, from a patient treated with antithyroid drugs. These receptors all come from a female donor with Graves disease.

V usage is TRBV2 and J usage is TRBJ1-3; D is uncertain. Trimming removed 8 bases from V and 0 bases from J, with 11 bases in between. From germline, CDR1 is SNHLY and CDR2 FYNNEI. This CDR3 is built from 14 residues. The CDR3 loop is CASQTPSSGNTIYF. As DNA, the CDR3 is TGTGCCAGCCAGACTCCGAGCTCTGGAAACACCATATATTTT.

This chain joins TRBV2 and TRBJ2-1; D is ambiguous. V gave up 5 bases and J gave up 4 bases, with 12 bases separating them. The V gene's germline CDR1 is SNHLY and CDR2 FYNNEI. There are 14 residues in the CDR3. The CDR3 nucleotides read TGTGCCAGCAGTCCTCGAGATGGTTACAATGAGCAGTTCTTC. Its protein product is CASSPRDGYNEQFF.

This clonotype occurred many times. The J gene is TRBJ1-5, the V gene TRBV28, with D tentatively TRBD1 (6 bases). The length of the CDR3 is 12 residues. Trimming took 7 bases from V and 7 from J, leaving 11 bases between them. Germline CDR1 reads MDHEN; CDR2 reads SYDVKM. The CDR3 DNA is TGTGCCAGCAATCAGGGGAACCAGCCCCAGCATTTT. This translates into CASNQGNQPQHF.

The chain links TRBV28 to TRBJ2-5, with 7 bases matching TRBD1. Germline CDR1 is MDHEN and CDR2 is SYDVKM. V dropped 6 bases and J dropped 2; count of bases not matched to a gene: 3. This CDR3 region has 13 residues. The CDR3 DNA is TGTGCCAGCAGGCCGGGACAGCAAGAGACCCAGTACTTC. Residues: CASRPGQQETQYF.

This clonotype occurred many times. The V gene is TRBV11-2, the J gene TRBJ2-5; 9 bases are a match to TRBD1. Germline values: CDR1 SGHAT, CDR2 FQNNGV. V shed 5 bases and J 5 bases; nucleotides not matched to a gene: 12. The CDR3 is made up of 16 amino acids. CDR3 in DNA: TGTGCCAGCAGCCCCCACTCACAGGGGGCATTGGAGACCCAGTACTTC. This encodes CASSPHSQGALETQYF. Looking up the rest from reference TRBV11-2 and TRBJ2-5 gives the full variable domain: EAGVAQSPRYKIIEKRQSVAFWCNPISGHATLYWYQQILGQGPKLLIQFQNNGVVDDSQLPKDRFSAERLKGVDSTLKIQPAKLEDSAVYLCASSPHSQGALETQYFGPGTRLLVL.

This clonotype was observed a handful of times. The chain couples TRBV12-3 or TRBV12-4 to TRBJ1-1; D possibly corresponds to TRBD1 (6 bases). The CDR3 loop spans 16 amino acids. V lost 6 bases to trimming and J lost 0 bases, with 17 bases between them. DNA for the CDR3: TGTGCCAGCAGGCAACGGGCAAGGGGGATGAACACTGAAGCTTTCTTT. Translation: CASRQRARGMNTEAFF.

This clonotype was recorded once. The V and J genes are TRBV7-9 and TRBJ2-1; TRBD1 is a possible D gene (5 bases). The CDR3 extends over 11 amino acids. With 8 bases removed from V and 8 bases from J, the gap between germline ends came to 10 bases. Germline values: CDR1 SEHNR, CDR2 FQNEAQ (reference sequence). The CDR3, as DNA: TGTGCCAGCGAAGGGGCGGATGAGCAGTTCTTC. Encoded protein: CASEGADEQFF.

The gene calls are TRBV20-1 and TRBJ2-3, with no clear D. Per the germline V gene, CDR1 is DFQATT and CDR2 is SNEGSKA (reference sequence). CDR3 length: 16 residues. Trimming removed 0 bases at V and 2 bases at J, with 15 bases between. The CDR3 DNA follows: TGCAGTGCTAGAGACAGCCTACGCTCCTTCACAGATACGCAGTATTTT. This sequence encodes CSARDSLRSFTDTQYF.

This chain connects TRBV18 to TRBJ1-1, with D maybe TRBD1 (5 bases). This CDR3 contains 15 residues. Germline CDR1 is KGHSH and CDR2 is LQKENI. Trimming removed 4 bases from V and 7 bases from J, with 19 bases in between. CDR3 nucleotides: TGTGCCAGCTCACTCAGGCCCCGGGGCGGAGGTGAAGCTTTCTTT. Protein: CASSLRPRGGGEAFF.

This rearrangement joins TRBV6-1 to TRBJ2-4, with 12 bases identical to TRBD2. The ends lost 4 bases at V and 8 bases at J; junction bases unmatched: 9. CDR1 is MNHNS and CDR2 is SASEGT in the germline V gene. The CDR3 is made up of 16 amino acids. The CDR3 spells CASSALASGRGYIQYF. The CDR3 nucleotides read TGTGCCAGCAGTGCCCTCGCTAGCGGGAGGGGGTACATTCAGTACTTC.

This clonotype was counted ten times or more. This rearrangement joins TRBV6-1 to TRBJ1-1; no reliable D call. CDR1 and CDR2 (germline): MNHNS, SASEGT. V lost 2 bases and J 1 base, leaving 5 bases between the germline ends. CDR3 length: 13 amino acids. The CDR3 sequence: CASSEMPNTEAFF. The CDR3 region has the DNA TGTGCCAGCAGTGAAATGCCGAACACTGAAGCTTTCTTT.

In this sample, this clonotype turned up many times. The V gene is TRBV5-5, the J gene TRBJ2-6, with 7 bases that match TRBD1. Trimming at V came to 1 base and at J to 2 bases, leaving 0 bases not matched to a gene. The CDR3 consists of 15 residues. Per germline, CDR1 SGHKS and CDR2 YYEKEE (reference sequence). CDR3 DNA sequence: TGTGCCAGCAGCTTGACAGGGGCTGGGGCCAACGTCCTGACTTTC. Translation gives CASSLTGAGANVLTF.

This clonotype was recorded many times. The gene calls are TRBV12-3 or TRBV12-4 and TRBJ1-1, with D perhaps TRBD1 (5 bases). Between the trimmed V and J ends, which lost 6 bases and 7 bases, there was a span of 12 bases. The CDR3 runs 12 residues. CDR3 loop: CASRPRGDEAFF. CDR3 DNA: TGTGCCAGCAGGCCTAGGGGCGATGAAGCTTTCTTT.

The table lists this clonotype with many counts. The chain recombines TRBV24-1 with TRBJ2-7; 7 bases map to TRBD1. Germline V gene data show CDR1 as KGHDR and CDR2 as SFDVKD. The CDR3 is 13 residues long. V lost 4 bases to trimming and J lost 4 bases; unmatched junction nucleotides: 3. The CDR3 DNA sequence: TGTGCCACCAGTGACCACAGGGGTTACGAGCAGTACTTC. The encoded protein is CATSDHRGYEQYF.

The genes are TRBV29-1 and TRBJ2-7; no clear D gene. V dropped 3 bases and J dropped 6 bases, with 9 bases sitting between them. Germline V gene data show CDR1 as SQVTM and CDR2 as ANQGSEA. This CDR3 is 11 amino acids long. CDR3 loop: CSVDVFGEQYF. CDR3 coding DNA: TGCAGCGTTGACGTCTTTGGCGAGCAGTACTTC.

The rearrangement joins TRBV5-5 to TRBJ2-2; no definite D call. Germline V gives CDR1 SGHKS, CDR2 YYEKEE (reference sequence). The CDR3 runs 16 residues. Trimming removed 1 base from V and 1 base from J, with 11 bases in between. The CDR3 bases are TGTGCCAGCAGCTTGACTCTAGGCGTGAACACCGGGGAGCTGTTTTTT. Its protein product is CASSLTLGVNTGELFF. Full variable domain (missing parts from reference TRBV5-5 and TRBJ2-2): DAGVTQSPTHLIKTRGQQVTLRCSPISGHKSVSWYQQVLGQGPQFIFQYYEKEERGRGNFPDRFSARQFPNYSSELNVNALLLGDSALYLCASSLTLGVNTGELFFGEGSRLTVL.

This clonotype was observed many times. The gene calls are TRBV2 and TRBJ1-2; D is ambiguous. Germline V gene lookup returns CDR1 SNHLY and CDR2 FYNNEI. CDR3 length: 13 amino acids. V lost 6 bases and J lost 2, with 10 bases in between. Written as DNA, the CDR3 is TGTGCCAGCAGAGGGCAGGAGAACTATGGCTACACCTTC. This gives the protein CASRGQENYGYTF.

Comment on this clonotype: A much larger clonotype is one base distant, so this may be a read error. CDR3 coding DNA: TGTGCCAGCAGCCCCCCAGCAGGGCTGAACACTGAAGCTTTCTTT. It encodes CASSPPAGLNTEAFF. V usage is TRBV28 and J usage is TRBJ1-1; possible D gene TRBD1, 5 bases. Trimming stripped 6 bases from V and 0 bases from J, with 14 bases between. Germline values: CDR1 MDHEN, CDR2 SYDVKM. CDR3 size: 15 residues.

This clonotype was detected only a few times. J is TRBJ2-7 and V is TRBV29-1; 8 positions agree with TRBD2. J was trimmed by 3 bases and V by 4 bases; bases with no gene match: 5. Germline loops: CDR1 SQVTM, CDR2 ANQGSEA. The CDR3 runs to 13 residues. The CDR3 sequence: CSVAPGGDYEQYF. CDR3 coding DNA: TGCAGCGTTGCTCCGGGAGGGGACTACGAGCAGTACTTC.

The CDR3: CASSLGGLAGQETQYF. CDR3 in DNA: TGCGCCAGCAGCTTGGGGGGACTAGCGGGACAAGAGACCCAGTACTTC. The V gene is TRBV5-1, the J gene TRBJ2-5, with 13 bases matching TRBD2. This CDR3 spans 16 amino acids. CDR1 is SGHRS, CDR2 YFSETQ, per germline. Losses at the gene ends were 0 bases for V and 2 bases for J; bases not matched to a gene: 1. The full variable domain, rest sourced from reference TRBV5-1 and TRBJ2-5, is KAGVTQTPRYLIKTRGQQVTLSCSPISGHRSVSWYQQTPGQGLQFLFEYFSETQRNKGNFPGRFSGRQFSNSRSEMNVSTLELGDSALYLCASSLGGLAGQETQYFGPGTRLLVL.

The chain carries TRBV2 and TRBJ1-1; weak D call: TRBD1 (5 bases). The V gene's germline CDR1 is SNHLY and CDR2 FYNNEI. The ends were cut back, 7 bases at V and 2 bases at J, with 11 bases in the middle. The CDR3 has 13 residues. The CDR3 loop is CASIGTPNTEAFF. The CDR3 DNA sequence: TGTGCCAGCATAGGGACGCCAAACACTGAAGCTTTCTTT.

This clonotype was counted at least ten times. The V call is TRBV10-3, the J call TRBJ2-7; 11 bases agree with TRBD2. Germline V lookup: CDR1 ENHRY, CDR2 SYGVKD. The CDR3 has 15 amino acids. Germline trimming cut 3 bases from V and 3 bases from J; bases unmatched to any gene: 4. The CDR3: CAISDSGRAYYEQYF. In nucleotides, the CDR3 is TGTGCCATCAGTGATAGCGGGAGGGCCTACTACGAGCAGTACTTC.

V is TRBV11-2 and J is TRBJ1-3; D possibly corresponds to TRBD1 (5 bases). There are 20 residues in the CDR3. Germline V gives CDR1 SGHAT, CDR2 FQNNGV. Trimming took 3 bases from V and 0 from J, leaving 24 bases between them. The CDR3 loop is CASSFSRDRLPIRSGNTIYF. CDR3 DNA sequence: TGTGCCAGCAGCTTTTCCCGGGACCGCCTACCAATTCGCTCTGGAAACACCATATATTTT.

The genes are TRBV6-5 and TRBJ2-7; 7 nucleotides match TRBD1. This CDR3 is 17 amino acids long. Germline V gene lookup returns CDR1 MNHEY and CDR2 SVGAGI. The V segment lost 2 bases and the J segment 0 bases; nucleotides outside the gene matches: 10. The CDR3 region is CASSYGRGTAFSYEQYF. The CDR3 DNA sequence: TGTGCCAGCAGTTACGGACGAGGGACAGCCTTCTCCTACGAGCAGTACTTC.

This clonotype was seen a few times. V and J are TRBV4-3 and TRBJ2-7, with unresolved D. V lost 1 base and J lost 2, with 12 bases in between. CDR3 size: 15 residues. CDR1 and CDR2 from the germline V gene are LGHNA and YSLEER. This CDR3 reads CASSQALGNPYEQYF. CDR3 bases: TGCGCCAGCAGCCAAGCATTAGGCAACCCCTACGAGCAGTACTTC.

This clonotype appeared once. It is likely a read error: a sequence one base away is far more abundant. The rearrangement uses TRBV7-2 and TRBJ2-7; D is possibly TRBD2 (6 bases). Germline V gene sequence: CDR1 SGHTA, CDR2 FQGNSA. The CDR3 loop spans 15 amino acids. This CDR3 is CATSRTISGAYEQYF. The CDR3 nucleotides read TGCGCCACCAGTAGGACGATTAGCGGTGCCTACGAGCAGTACTTC.

This clonotype was seen repeatedly, ten times or more. V usage is TRBV10-3 and J usage is TRBJ2-4; D unresolved. The CDR3 length is 14 residues. Between the trimmed V and J ends, which lost 0 bases and 1 base, there was a span of 4 bases. CDR1 ENHRY and CDR2 SYGVKD come from the germline V gene. CDR3 DNA sequence: TGTGCCATCAGTGAGTCACTCGCCAAAAACATTCAGTACTTC. Encoded protein: CAISESLAKNIQYF.

V gene TRBV14 combines with J gene TRBJ1-1, with 10 positions matching TRBD1. Unmatched junction bases numbered 8, after V lost 1 base and J lost 0 bases. Germline V gives CDR1 SGHDN, CDR2 FVKESK. The CDR3 sequence is 18 residues long. DNA of the CDR3: TGTGCCAGCAGCCAAGCTTTGGGGACAGGGGTTATGAACACTGAAGCTTTCTTT. Translated: CASSQALGTGVMNTEAFF.